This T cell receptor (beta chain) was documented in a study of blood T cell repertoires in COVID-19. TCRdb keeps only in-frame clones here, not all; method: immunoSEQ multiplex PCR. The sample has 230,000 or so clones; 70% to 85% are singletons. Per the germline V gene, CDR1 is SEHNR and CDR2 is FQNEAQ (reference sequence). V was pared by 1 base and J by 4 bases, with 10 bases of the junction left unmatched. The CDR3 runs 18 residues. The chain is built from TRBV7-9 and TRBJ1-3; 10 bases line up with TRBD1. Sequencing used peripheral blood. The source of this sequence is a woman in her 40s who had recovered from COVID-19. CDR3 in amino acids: CASSLGSGTGATGNTIYF. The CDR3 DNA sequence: TGTGCCAGCAGCTTAGGCTCGGGGACAGGGGCGACGGGAAACACCATATATTTT.